A single sample gave rise to the 27 T cell receptor beta chains below, sequenced in a study of OX40 agonist ivuxolimab in advanced cancers. The table came from immunoSEQ multiplex PCR; TCRdb's copy has only in-frame clones and leaves some out. In the table there are around 66,000 clones, about four fifths of which are singletons. Here the sequenced sample was CD4+ or CD8+ T cells sorted from blood, taken in a trial of the OX40 agonist ivuxolimab. Receptors originate from an adult with an advanced solid tumor such as melanoma, head and neck, liver or kidney cancer.

This sequence joins TRBV5-6 and TRBJ1-1; D is unclear. Germline CDR1 reads SGHDT; CDR2 reads YYEEEE. With 0 bases removed from V and 6 bases from J, the gap between germline ends came to 9 bases. The CDR3 is 13 residues long. The CDR3 DNA reads as TGTGCCAGCAGCTTGGTGGGGAGGCCTGAAGCTTTCTTT. It translates to CASSLVGRPEAFF.

This clone was picked up one time. A read error likely explains this, since a far larger clone differs by one base. The same CDR3 also results from other DNA sequences found in this sample. The J gene is TRBJ1-1, the V gene TRBV5-1; D possibly corresponds to TRBD1 (5 bases). Germline CDR1 is SGHRS and CDR2 is YFSETQ. The V and J ends lost 3 bases and 3 bases respectively, with 12 bases between them. The CDR3 loop spans 14 amino acids. The CDR3 region has the DNA TGCGCCAGCAGCTGGCCGGGGGATCACACTGAAGCTTTCTTT. The encoded protein is CASSWPGDHTEAFF.

This rearrangement joins TRBV6-1 to TRBJ1-1; maybe TRBD1 (6 bases). Looked up from germline, CDR1 is MNHNS and CDR2 is SASEGT. The CDR3 runs to 12 residues. V was clipped by 10 bases and J by 5 bases, with 14 bases between them. The DNA of the CDR3 is TGTGCCACCGGGCGGGGGCTGACTGAAGCTTTCTTT. Its protein product is CATGRGLTEAFF.

The rearrangement links TRBV19 to TRBJ1-2; 7 bases map to TRBD1. From germline, CDR1 is LNHDA and CDR2 SQIVND (reference sequence). The trim removed 0 bases at V and 4 bases at J, leaving 5 bases unmatched. This CDR3 comprises 15 residues. CDR3 amino acids: CASSIDHRGSYGYTF. The CDR3 DNA reads TGTGCCAGTAGTATAGACCACAGGGGCAGCTATGGCTACACCTTC.

This CDR3 is CASSTPNYGYTF. The DNA for the CDR3 is TGTGCCAGCAGCACTCCTAACTATGGCTACACCTTC. The chain uses TRBV6-6 and TRBJ1-2; no reliable D call. The ends were cut back, 6 bases at V and 0 bases at J, with 5 bases in the middle. The CDR3 length is 12 residues. Germline assignment: CDR1 MNHNY and CDR2 SVGAGI (reference sequence).

The chain employs TRBV5-8 and TRBJ2-2; 8 bases map to TRBD2. The CDR3 sequence is 18 residues long. V trimming: 0 bases; J trimming: 6 bases; junction bases outside the gene matches: 13. The germline V gene encodes CDR1 SGHTS and CDR2 YDEGEE. The CDR3 here is CASSLAPMLAGPPGELFF. The CDR3 DNA sequence: TGTGCCAGCAGCTTGGCCCCCATGCTAGCGGGTCCTCCCGGGGAGCTGTTTTTT. Complete variable domain (other parts from reference TRBV5-8 and TRBJ2-2): EAGVTQSPTHLIKTRGQQATLRCSPISGHTSVYWYQQALGLGLQFLLWYDEGEERNRGNFPPRFSGRQFPNYSSELNVNALELEDSALYLCASSLAPMLAGPPGELFFGEGSRLTVL.

The chain is built from TRBV9 and TRBJ2-2; 7 bases fit TRBD2. CDR3 length: 17 residues. Germline CDR1 is SGDLS and CDR2 is YYNGEE. With 4 bases clipped from V and 0 bases from J, the junction kept 9 bases outside the gene matches. This chain's CDR3 is CASSPHDGGANTGELFF. The CDR3 DNA sequence: TGTGCCAGCAGCCCTCACGATGGGGGGGCGAACACCGGGGAGCTGTTTTTT.

Points on this clone: Within the sample, other DNA sequences also encode this same CDR3. The rearrangement links TRBV5-1 to TRBJ2-5, with 7 bases lining up with TRBD1. V was clipped by 4 bases and J by 2 bases; unmatched bases: 5. CDR1 and CDR2 (germline): SGHRS, YFSETQ. The CDR3 is 14 amino acids. The DNA for the CDR3 is TGCGCCAGCAGCCGAGGGGGACAGCAAGAGACCCAGTACTTC. This codes for CASSRGGQQETQYF.

The rearrangement joins TRBV5-1 to TRBJ1-4; the D gene is possibly TRBD1 (5 bases). V was shortened by 4 bases and J by 8 bases, with 15 bases between the two germline ends. Looked up from germline, CDR1 is SGHRS and CDR2 is YFSETQ. The CDR3 loop spans 14 amino acids. CDR3 sequence reads: CASSPEAWGEKLFF. The DNA for the CDR3 is TGCGCCAGCAGCCCCGAAGCCTGGGGGGAAAAACTGTTTTTT.

The count of this clone is one. This sequence joins TRBV6-5 and TRBJ2-5; 7 bases line up with TRBD1. CDR3 length equals 13 residues. V gave up 6 bases and J gave up 1 base; unmatched junction bases: 2. Germline loops: CDR1 MNHEY, CDR2 SVGAGI. This CDR3 is CASSGTVQETQYF. The CDR3 DNA sequence: TGTGCCAGCAGCGGGACAGTCCAAGAGACCCAGTACTTC.

This clone was counted a single time. The chain has TRBV6-5 and TRBJ1-2, with no clear D. This CDR3 is 15 amino acids long. The ends were cut back, 0 bases at V and 8 bases at J, with 16 bases in the middle. The V gene's germline CDR1 is MNHEY and CDR2 SVGAGI. DNA for the CDR3: TGTGCCAGCAGTTACTCGAGGTCCACGCCGGGGGGCTACACCTTC. Its protein product is CASSYSRSTPGGYTF.

The chain recombines TRBV29-1 with TRBJ1-1; no firm D call. Germline lookup yields CDR1 SQVTM and CDR2 ANQGSEA. The CDR3 covers 14 residues. With 6 bases removed from V and 4 bases from J, the gap between germline ends came to 18 bases. This CDR3 reads CSVVSAAIGTEAFF. The DNA of the CDR3 is TGCAGCGTGGTATCGGCGGCGATTGGCACTGAAGCTTTCTTT.

A few counts support this clone. The J gene is TRBJ1-1, the V gene TRBV6-1; TRBD1 matches at 8 bases. The CDR3 is 14 amino acids. Per germline, CDR1 MNHNS and CDR2 SASEGT. Unmatched junction bases numbered 7, after V lost 6 bases and J lost 4 bases. In DNA, the CDR3 is TGTGCCAGCAGGAACCTACAGGGGGTCACTGAAGCTTTCTTT. Translated: CASRNLQGVTEAFF.

This clone was observed a handful of times. This chain uses TRBV29-1 with TRBJ1-6, with TRBD1 as a possible D gene (5 bases). The CDR3 is 13 amino acids. CDR1 SQVTM and CDR2 ANQGSEA come from the germline V gene. The V gene lost 4 bases and the J gene lost 5 bases, with 9 bases spanning the gap. The CDR3 sequence is CSVGWDDNSPLHF. CDR3 DNA: TGCAGCGTTGGTTGGGACGATAATTCACCCCTCCACTTT.

The CDR3 nucleotides are TGTGCCAGCAGCGGGGGACGGAGCTATAATTCACCCCTCCACTTT. It yields the protein CASSGGRSYNSPLHF. This chain connects TRBV5-4 to TRBJ1-6, with a possible D match to TRBD1 (5 bases). CDR1 is SGHNT and CDR2 is YYREEE in the germline V gene (reference sequence). V was trimmed by 4 bases and J by 3 bases, leaving 11 bases between them. The CDR3 covers 15 residues.

In nucleotides, the CDR3 is TGTGCCAGCAGCGTGGGGTTTACTAATGAAAAACTGTTTTTT. Residues: CASSVGFTNEKLFF. The chain links TRBV5-5 to TRBJ1-4; no clear D gene. The CDR3 consists of 14 residues. The V end lost 4 bases, the J end lost 2 bases, and 9 bases lay between the germline ends. The germline gives CDR1 SGHKS, CDR2 YYEKEE (reference sequence).

Only a few counts were recorded for this clone. The gene calls are TRBV9 and TRBJ2-1, with 9 positions matching TRBD2. The ends lost 0 bases at V and 5 bases at J; junction bases unmatched: 6. CDR1 is SGDLS and CDR2 is YYNGEE in the germline V gene. The CDR3 covers 16 residues. CDR3 amino acids: CASSVVSGGIHNEQFF. In nucleotides, the CDR3 is TGTGCCAGCAGCGTAGTAAGCGGGGGGATCCACAATGAGCAGTTCTTC.

CDR3 sequence reads: CASSVDSGRGETQYF. CDR3 in DNA: TGTGCCAGCAGCGTAGACTCAGGACGAGGGGAGACCCAGTACTTC. The J gene is TRBJ2-5, the V gene TRBV9; D is perhaps TRBD2 (5 bases). Germline loops: CDR1 SGDLS, CDR2 YYNGEE. V lost 0 bases, J lost 5 bases, and 14 bases lay in between. This CDR3 has 15 amino acids.

The chain uses TRBV2 and TRBJ1-2; 12 bases are a match to TRBD1. Trimming removed 8 bases from V and 3 bases from J; junction bases left unmatched: 4. Germline V gives CDR1 SNHLY, CDR2 FYNNEI. The CDR3 is made up of 14 amino acids. The CDR3 reads CASAGQGAHYGYTF. The CDR3 coding sequence is TGTGCCAGCGCGGGACAGGGGGCACACTATGGCTACACCTTC.

The chain employs TRBV7-2 and TRBJ1-6; 9 positions match TRBD1. The CDR3 totals 19 residues. Germline loops: CDR1 SGHTA, CDR2 FQGNSA. V shed 5 bases and J 6 bases; nucleotides not matched to a gene: 17. The CDR3 bases are TGTGCCAGCAGCCATAGTGGCGGACAGGGGTATTCTTTTAATTCACCCCTCCACTTT. Translation: CASSHSGGQGYSFNSPLHF.

The chain uses TRBV5-1 and TRBJ2-5; a weak D match, TRBD1 (6 bases). V was pared by 5 bases and J by 3 bases, with 11 bases between. The CDR3 extends over 13 amino acids. Per the germline V gene, CDR1 is SGHRS and CDR2 is YFSETQ. The chain's CDR3 is CASRSWDKETQYF. CDR3 nucleotides: TGCGCCAGCAGAAGCTGGGACAAAGAGACCCAGTACTTC.

DNA for the CDR3: TGTGCCAGCAGTGCGAGACGACAGGGAACTTCTGCTAACTATGGCTACACCTTC. Its protein product is CASSARRQGTSANYGYTF. The chain has TRBV2 and TRBJ1-2; 7 nucleotides match TRBD1. Germline trimming cut 4 bases from V and 0 bases from J; bases unmatched to any gene: 14. CDR1 is SNHLY and CDR2 is FYNNEI in the germline V gene. There are 18 residues in the CDR3.

This clone occurred a few times. J is TRBJ2-3 and V is TRBV11-2; 7 nucleotides line up with TRBD1. Germline V gene lookup returns CDR1 SGHAT and CDR2 FQNNGV. The V and J ends lost 5 bases and 14 bases, in that order; junction bases with no gene match: 13. The CDR3 runs to 13 residues. The CDR3 DNA reads TGTGCCAGCAGCCCTAACCTACAGGGGCAATGGTATTTT. Translation gives CASSPNLQGQWYF.

The chain carries TRBV18 and TRBJ2-1; 13 bases line up with TRBD2. Germline V gene data show CDR1 as KGHSH and CDR2 as LQKENI. The CDR3 is made up of 15 amino acids. V lost 3 bases, J lost 4 bases, and 0 bases stayed unmatched. The DNA for the CDR3 is TGTGCCAGCTCACCGACTAGCGGGGGGTACAATGAGCAGTTCTTC. Translation gives CASSPTSGGYNEQFF.

The genes are TRBV29-1 and TRBJ2-1; possibly TRBD2 for D (6 bases). CDR3 length equals 14 residues. Trimming took off 7 bases at V and 1 base at J, with 14 bases between the two ends. Germline V lookup: CDR1 SQVTM, CDR2 ANQGSEA. CDR3 sequence: CSAERAGSYNEQFF. For the CDR3, the DNA is TGCAGCGCGGAACGGGCGGGATCCTACAATGAGCAGTTCTTC.

The chain links TRBV5-1 to TRBJ2-1, with 12 bases matching TRBD2. From germline, CDR1 is SGHRS and CDR2 YFSETQ. The CDR3 has 17 amino acids. Trimming took 1 base from V and 5 from J; bases not matched to a gene: 7. This chain's CDR3 is CASSLPPSGGGDNEQFF. CDR3 coding DNA: TGCGCCAGCAGCTTGCCGCCTAGCGGGGGGGGCGACAATGAGCAGTTCTTC.

This chain joins TRBV6-5 and TRBJ2-7, with 9 bases fitting TRBD1. J lost 3 bases, V lost 9 bases, and 9 bases had no gene match. Germline V gene lookup returns CDR1 MNHEY and CDR2 SVGAGI. CDR3 size: 14 residues. The CDR3: CASKRGTGNYEQYF. The CDR3 region has the DNA TGTGCCAGTAAACGAGGGACAGGGAACTACGAGCAGTACTTC.